This T cell receptor (beta chain) was identified in a study of blood T cell repertoires in COVID-19. The wider study: Acute and convalescent COVID-19 specimens originated in the United States, Italy and Spain.

Trimming took off 11 bases at V and 0 bases at J, with 14 bases between the two ends. The CDR3 has 14 amino acids. Germline loops: CDR1 MDHEN, CDR2 SYDVKM. Authors' processing steps: Nucleated cell counts were estimated from reference gene primer amplification. The protocol was immunoSEQ multiplex PCR, while the TCRdb copy is restricted to in-frame clones and leaves out a portion. V, J and clone size reflect that table, while D and trimming were determined from the DNA. This table has approximately 90,000 clones, around 81% appearing once. The chain combines TRBV28 with TRBJ1-3; D unclear. Sequenced input: peripheral blood. This TCR came from a man between 50 and 59 years old with acute or convalescent COVID-19. CDR3 DNA: TGTGCCGCAAAGTGGGCCAGCTCTGGAAACACCATATATTTT. It is translated as CAAKWASSGNTIYF.